The 22 T cell receptor beta chains below all came from one sample that was sequenced in a study of HIV-infected patients and healthy controls. Alpha and beta constant-region primers primed reverse transcription of about 500 ng RNA. Alpha and beta chain libraries were made separately by chain-specific third strand synthesis with multiplexing indices. From the 5' RACE reads, TCRdb called clonotypes with MiXCR, one entry per CDR3 protein. The sample shows approximately 16,000 distinct CDR3 sequences, more than 8.5% of them seen only once. The repertoire came from unfractionated whole blood and reflected all unsorted peripheral T cells. Material: blood. The origin of the receptors is an adult in good health.

This clonotype was detected ten times or more. The genes are TRBV2 and TRBJ1-1; 9 bases fit TRBD1. The CDR3 is 14 amino acids. Losses at the gene ends were 5 bases for V and 1 base for J; bases not matched to a gene: 2. Germline CDR1 and CDR2: SNHLY and FYNNEI. CDR3 residues: CASSKGQGNTEAFF. The CDR3 nucleotides are TGTGCCAGCAGTAAGGGACAGGGGAACACTGAAGCTTTCTTT.

This clonotype was counted at least ten times. This sequence joins TRBV6-5 and TRBJ2-7, with D tentatively TRBD1 (6 bases). From germline, CDR1 is MNHEY and CDR2 SVGAGI. CDR3 length: 15 residues. V was shortened by 0 bases and J by 1 base, with 10 bases between the two germline ends. In DNA, the CDR3 is TGTGCCAGCAGTTACTCGGGACACAATTCCTACGAGCAGTACTTC. Translating it yields CASSYSGHNSYEQYF.

This clonotype was recorded at least ten times. The rearrangement links TRBV12-3 or TRBV12-4 to TRBJ2-1; a possible D gene is TRBD2 (7 bases). The CDR3 is 16 amino acids. V shed 7 bases and J shed 6 bases, with 22 bases lying between them. For the CDR3, the DNA is TGTGCCAGCACCCAACGGGGGCTAGCGGCTCGCAATGAGCAGTTCTTC. Translating it yields CASTQRGLAARNEQFF.

At least ten counts were recorded for this clonotype. The chain employs TRBV7-2 and TRBJ2-6; D is perhaps TRBD1 (7 bases). V was clipped by 3 bases and J by 1 base, with 16 bases between them. Germline CDR1 reads SGHTA; CDR2 reads FQGNSA. CDR3 length equals 18 residues. The CDR3: CASSLGGFRGSGANVLTF. The CDR3 bases are TGTGCCAGCAGCTTGGGGGGATTCAGGGGGTCTGGGGCCAACGTCCTGACTTTC.

This clonotype was counted only a few times. The V gene is TRBV5-1, the J gene TRBJ2-3; the D gene is possibly TRBD2 (6 bases). The germline V gene has CDR1 SGHRS and CDR2 YFSETQ. The V end was cut by 0 bases, the J end by 1 base, with 15 bases between. This CDR3 contains 17 residues. CDR3 sequence (DNA): TGCGCCAGCAGCTTGGCTGCACTAGGAGGGGGCACAGATACGCAGTATTTT. Translating it yields CASSLAALGGGTDTQYF.

This clonotype was detected a few times. The rearrangement uses TRBV20-1 and TRBJ2-5, with D possibly TRBD1 on 6 matching bases. Germline values: CDR1 DFQATT, CDR2 SNEGSKA (reference sequence). Trimming shortened V by 6 bases and J by 5 bases, and 19 bases separated the two germline ends. The CDR3 is 14 residues long. The CDR3 coding sequence is TGCAGTGCCGTGACCAGGGGACCTAAGGAGACCCAGTACTTC. Protein sequence: CSAVTRGPKETQYF.

This clonotype has ten or more counts. This chain links TRBV6-6 with TRBJ2-5; TRBD2 agrees at 8 bases. V trimming: 2 bases; J trimming: 4 bases; junction bases outside the gene matches: 6. The CDR3 covers 15 residues. Germline CDR1 reads MNHNY; CDR2 reads SVGAGI (reference sequence). CDR3 loop: CASSYRGRPGETQYF. The CDR3 DNA is TGTGCCAGCAGTTACCGCGGGAGGCCGGGAGAGACCCAGTACTTC.

The sample holds a few counts of this clonotype. The V and J genes are TRBV7-9 and TRBJ1-1; 7 positions match TRBD1. J was trimmed by 11 bases and V by 6 bases; bases with no gene match: 6. Germline CDR1 is SEHNR and CDR2 is FQNEAQ (reference sequence). This CDR3 region has 11 residues. CDR3 loop: CASRPTGAAFF. The DNA of the CDR3 is TGTGCCAGCAGGCCCACAGGGGCCGCTTTCTTT.

Judged by abundance, this clonotype is medium-sized. The V call is TRBV20-1, the J call TRBJ2-3; perhaps TRBD2 as D (6 bases). The V end was cut by 1 base, the J end by 0 bases, with 11 bases between. Per germline, CDR1 DFQATT and CDR2 SNEGSKA (reference sequence). The CDR3 consists of 15 residues. CDR3 in DNA: TGCAGTGCTAGAGGGGGCGGGACGAGCACAGATACGCAGTATTTT. It specifies CSARGGGTSTDTQYF.

This clonotype is categorized as medium-sized. This chain links TRBV14 with TRBJ2-1; D remains ambiguous. CDR1 is SGHDN and CDR2 is FVKESK in the germline V gene. CDR3 length: 14 residues. V shed 0 bases and J shed 6 bases, with 9 bases lying between them. CDR3 loop: CASSQEWQVNEQFF. Written as DNA, the CDR3 is TGTGCCAGCAGCCAAGAATGGCAAGTCAATGAGCAGTTCTTC. The entire variable domain, with the rest obtained from reference TRBV14 and TRBJ2-1, is as follows: EAGVTQFPSHSVIEKGQTVTLRCDPISGHDNLYWYRRVMGKEIKFLLHFVKESKQDESGMPNNRFLAERTGGTYSTLKVQPAELEDSGVYFCASSQEWQVNEQFFGPGTRLTVL.

This clonotype has a count of ten or more. The rearrangement joins TRBV6-5 to TRBJ2-3; maybe TRBD2 (5 bases). CDR1 and CDR2 from the germline V gene are MNHEY and SVGAGI. Trimming shortened V by 7 bases and J by 5 bases, and 7 bases separated the two germline ends. This CDR3 has 11 amino acids. The CDR3 loop is CASKLGDTQYF. The CDR3 DNA reads TGTGCCAGCAAACTAGGAGATACGCAGTATTTT.

Many counts were recorded for this clonotype. The chain uses TRBV6-5 and TRBJ1-5, with D possibly being TRBD1 (5 bases). From germline, CDR1 is MNHEY and CDR2 SVGAGI. The CDR3 runs 13 residues. V gave up 10 bases and J gave up 2 bases, with 12 bases separating them. The CDR3 DNA reads as TGTGCCACCTCCCGGGGGGGCAATCAGCCCCAGCATTTT. Translation: CATSRGGNQPQHF.

The chain recombines TRBV19 with TRBJ2-4, with TRBD1 matching over 9 bases. This CDR3 is built from 16 residues. Per germline, CDR1 LNHDA and CDR2 SQIVND (reference sequence). J was trimmed by 0 bases and V by 3 bases; bases with no gene match: 3. CDR3 sequence: CASSMGQGIAKNIQYF. CDR3 DNA: TGTGCCAGTAGTATGGGACAGGGAATAGCCAAAAACATTCAGTACTTC.

This clonotype was seen at least ten times. The chain couples TRBV30 to TRBJ2-7; 7 nucleotides match TRBD2. With 2 bases clipped from V and 5 bases from J, the junction kept 9 bases outside the gene matches. The CDR3 runs 14 residues. Germline lookup yields CDR1 GTSNPN and CDR2 SVGIG (reference sequence). CDR3 bases: TGTGCCTGGAGTCGTAAGCGGGAAACCGACGAGCAGTACTTC. It is translated as CAWSRKRETDEQYF.

There are many counts of this clonotype. The CDR3: CASSGAPLDTQYF. CDR3 coding DNA: TGTGCCAGCAGTGGGGCACCCCTCGATACCCAGTACTTC. J is TRBJ2-5 and V is TRBV7-2; perhaps TRBD1 as D (5 bases). Germline values: CDR1 SGHTA, CDR2 FQGNSA. V gave up 6 bases and J gave up 8 bases, with 16 bases separating them. There are 13 residues in the CDR3.

This clonotype is medium-sized in the sample. V usage is TRBV5-6 and J usage is TRBJ2-1; D not resolved. CDR3 length: 14 residues. V gave up 2 bases and J gave up 7 bases, with 13 bases separating them. Germline values: CDR1 SGHDT, CDR2 YYEEEE. As DNA, the CDR3 is TGTGCCAGCAGCTTTGGGCCCGGATTAAATGAGCAGTTCTTC. It translates to CASSFGPGLNEQFF.

This clonotype is medium-sized within its sample. This chain joins TRBV7-2 and TRBJ1-1, with 8 bases aligning to TRBD1. The V and J ends lost 6 bases and 1 base, in that order; junction bases with no gene match: 1. Germline-derived CDR1 and CDR2 are SGHTA and FQGNSA. CDR3 size: 13 residues. CDR3 coding DNA: TGTGCCAGCAGTCAGGGGGCGAACACTGAAGCTTTCTTT. Encoded protein: CASSQGANTEAFF.

The chain has TRBV15 and TRBJ1-2; a possible D gene is TRBD1 (5 bases). V dropped 9 bases and J dropped 7 bases, with 21 bases sitting between them. Germline CDR1 LNHNV, CDR2 YYDKDF (reference sequence). The CDR3 contains 14 residues. CDR3 in amino acids: CATNSGTDFSGYTF. The CDR3 coding sequence is TGTGCCACGAATTCCGGGACGGATTTCTCTGGCTACACCTTC.

The table lists this clonotype with many counts. CDR3 residues: CASSPYPTPSYEQYF. CDR3 in DNA: TGTGCCAGCAGCCCCTACCCGACCCCTTCCTACGAGCAGTACTTC. The gene calls are TRBV3-1 and TRBJ2-7; D is uncertain. CDR3 length: 15 residues. V lost 4 bases, J lost 1 base, and 14 bases lay in between. From germline, CDR1 is LGHDT and CDR2 YNNKEL (reference sequence).

The rearrangement uses TRBV6-6 and TRBJ2-4, with no clear D. V shed 5 bases and J shed 3 bases, with 14 bases lying between them. CDR3 length: 15 residues. Germline assignment: CDR1 MNHNY and CDR2 SVGAGI (reference sequence). The CDR3 nucleotides read TGTGCCAGCAGTCAACTGGAACTAAGCAAAAACATTCAGTACTTC. The encoded protein is CASSQLELSKNIQYF.

In this sample, this clonotype turned up many times. V is TRBV6-5 and J is TRBJ2-7; no clear D. This CDR3 region has 14 residues. CDR1 is MNHEY, CDR2 SVGAGI, per germline. Trimming took off 4 bases at V and 0 bases at J, with 10 bases between the two ends. CDR3 protein: CASSSTLSSYEQYV. CDR3 sequence (DNA): TGTGCCAGCAGTTCCACGTTGTCCTCCTACGAGCAGTACGTC.

In its sample, this clonotype was seen many times. The chain joins TRBV5-4 to TRBJ1-2, with D tentatively TRBD1 (5 bases). The CDR3 contains 15 residues. Trimming removed 5 bases from V and 1 base from J, with 15 bases in between. Germline loops: CDR1 SGHNT, CDR2 YYREEE (reference sequence). In DNA, the CDR3 is TGTGCCAGCAGTTCCCGGGACGGAATTAACTATGGCTACACCTTC. This encodes CASSSRDGINYGYTF.